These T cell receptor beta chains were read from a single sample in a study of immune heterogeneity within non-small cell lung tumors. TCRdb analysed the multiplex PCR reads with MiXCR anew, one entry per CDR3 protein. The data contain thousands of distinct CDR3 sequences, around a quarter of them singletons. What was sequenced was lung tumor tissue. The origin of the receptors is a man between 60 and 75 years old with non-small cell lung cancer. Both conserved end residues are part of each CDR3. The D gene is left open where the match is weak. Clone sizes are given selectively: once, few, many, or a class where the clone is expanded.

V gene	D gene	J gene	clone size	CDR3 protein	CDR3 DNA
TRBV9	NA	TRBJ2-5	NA	CASSVGVAQETQYF	TGTGCCAGCAGCGTAGGAGTAGCCCAAGAGACCCAGTACTTC
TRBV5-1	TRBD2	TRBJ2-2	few	CASSSRGGGDTGELFF	TGCGCCAGCAGCTCACGTGGCGGGGGGGACACCGGGGAGCTGTTTTTT
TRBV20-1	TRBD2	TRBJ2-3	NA	CSAGLAGRSDTQYF	TGCAGTGCAGGACTAGCGGGACGGTCAGATACGCAGTATTTT
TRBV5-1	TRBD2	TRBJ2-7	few	CASSLFSASGYEQYF	TGCGCCAGCAGCTTGTTTTCGGCTAGCGGTTACGAGCAGTACTTC
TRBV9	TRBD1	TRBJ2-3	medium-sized	CASSQGDVTDTQYF	TGTGCCAGCAGCCAGGGGGACGTAACAGATACGCAGTATTTT
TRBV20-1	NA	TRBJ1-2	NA	CSARMGHLLDGYTF	TGCAGTGCTAGAATGGGACATTTGTTGGATGGCTACACCTTC
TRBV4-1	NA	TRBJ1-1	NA	CASSQVRSLQGMGTEAFF	TGCGCCAGCAGCCAAGTAAGGTCTTTGCAGGGGATGGGCACTGAAGCTTTCTTT
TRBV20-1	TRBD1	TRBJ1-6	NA	CSASGTGRISYNSPLHF	TGCAGTGCTAGCGGGACAGGGAGGATCTCCTATAATTCACCCCTCCACTTT
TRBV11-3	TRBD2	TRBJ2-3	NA	CASSLSIAGVATDTQYF	TGTGCCAGCAGCTTATCCATAGCGGGAGTGGCCACAGATACGCAGTATTTT
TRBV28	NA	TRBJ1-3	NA	CASSPQAGGNTIYF	TGTGCCAGCAGTCCCCAGGCCGGAGGAAACACCATATATTTT
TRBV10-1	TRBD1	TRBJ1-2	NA	CASTPTRGGPPSDYTF	TGCGCCAGCACCCCAACCAGAGGGGGCCCACCTTCTGACTACACCTTC
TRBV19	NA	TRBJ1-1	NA	CASSARWQGTEAFF	TGTGCCAGTAGCGCCAGGTGGCAAGGGACTGAAGCTTTCTTT
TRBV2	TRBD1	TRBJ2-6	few	CASSVGTGGAGANVLTF	TGTGCCAGCAGTGTCGGGACAGGGGGCGCTGGGGCCAACGTCCTGACTTTC
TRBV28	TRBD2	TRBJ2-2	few	CASRPGGLQTGELFF	TGTGCCAGCAGGCCGGGGGGTCTACAAACCGGGGAGCTGTTTTTT
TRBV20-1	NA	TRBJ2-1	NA	CSAKDRRDNEQFF	TGCAGTGCAAAGGACCGGCGGGACAATGAGCAGTTCTTC
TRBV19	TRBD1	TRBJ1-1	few	CASSARGQGTEAFF	TGTGCCAGTAGTGCCAGGGGGCAAGGGACTGAAGCTTTCTTT
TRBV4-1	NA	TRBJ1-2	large	CASSQTGRESYGYTF	TGCGCCAGCAGCCAGACGGGACGGGAATCTTATGGCTACACCTTC
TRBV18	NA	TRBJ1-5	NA	CGSSPGAPYSNQPQHF	TGTGGCAGCTCACCAGGGGCTCCCTATAGCAATCAGCCCCAGCATTTT
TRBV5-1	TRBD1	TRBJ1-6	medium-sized	CASSGDRAYNSPLHF	TGCGCCAGCAGCGGGGACAGGGCCTATAATTCACCCCTCCACTTT
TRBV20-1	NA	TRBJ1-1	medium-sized	CSASRPMNTEAFF	TGCAGTGCTAGTCGACCCATGAACACTGAAGCTTTCTTT